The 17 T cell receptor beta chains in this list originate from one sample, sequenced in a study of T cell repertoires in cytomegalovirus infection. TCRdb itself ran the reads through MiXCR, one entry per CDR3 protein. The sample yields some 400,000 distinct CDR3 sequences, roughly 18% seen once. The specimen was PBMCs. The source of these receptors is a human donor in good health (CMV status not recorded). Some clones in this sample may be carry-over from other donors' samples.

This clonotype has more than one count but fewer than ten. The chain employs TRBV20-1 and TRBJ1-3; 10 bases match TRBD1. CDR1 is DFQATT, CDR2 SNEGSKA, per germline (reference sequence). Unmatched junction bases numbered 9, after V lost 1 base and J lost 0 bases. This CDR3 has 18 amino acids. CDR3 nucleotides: TGCAGTGCTAGAGGGGGGGGACAGGGGCCCTTCTCTGGAAACACCATATATTTT. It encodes CSARGGGQGPFSGNTIYF.

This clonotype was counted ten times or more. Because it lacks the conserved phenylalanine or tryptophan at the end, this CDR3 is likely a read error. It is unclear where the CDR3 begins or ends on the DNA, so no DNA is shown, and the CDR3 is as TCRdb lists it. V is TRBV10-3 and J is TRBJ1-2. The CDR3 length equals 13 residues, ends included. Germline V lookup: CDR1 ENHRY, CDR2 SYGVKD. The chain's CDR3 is CAISESPITAAIV.

The CDR3 region has the DNA TGTGCCAGCAGTTTCCCCGGGACAGGGCGGCGGTACACCTTC. This translates into CASSFPGTGRRYTF. The V gene is TRBV28, the J gene TRBJ1-2; 9 bases fit TRBD1. Per the germline V gene, CDR1 is MDHEN and CDR2 is SYDVKM. The CDR3 has 14 amino acids. Trimming removed 3 bases from V and 11 bases from J; junction bases left unmatched: 10.

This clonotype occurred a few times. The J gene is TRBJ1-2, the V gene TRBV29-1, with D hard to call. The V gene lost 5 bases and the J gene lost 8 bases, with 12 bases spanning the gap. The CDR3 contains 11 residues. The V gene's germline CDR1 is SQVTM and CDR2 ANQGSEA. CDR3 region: CSVLDVGGYTF. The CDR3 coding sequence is TGCAGCGTTCTCGATGTCGGGGGCTACACCTTC.

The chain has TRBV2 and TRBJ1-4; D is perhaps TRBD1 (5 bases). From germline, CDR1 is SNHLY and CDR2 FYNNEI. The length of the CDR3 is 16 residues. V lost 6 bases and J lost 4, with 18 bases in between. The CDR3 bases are TGTGCCAGCAGGCAGCCGGGGGGTTGGAGTAATGAAAAACTGTTTTTT. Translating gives CASRQPGGWSNEKLFF.

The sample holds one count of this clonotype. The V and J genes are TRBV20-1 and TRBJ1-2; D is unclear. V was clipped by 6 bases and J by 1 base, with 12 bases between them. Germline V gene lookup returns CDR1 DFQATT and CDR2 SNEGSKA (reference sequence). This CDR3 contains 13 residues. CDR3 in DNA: TGCAGTGCCCCGTCGGAGGATAACTATGGCTACACCTTC. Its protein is CSAPSEDNYGYTF.

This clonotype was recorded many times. The CDR3 region has the DNA TGTGCCAGCAGCTTGGCGGACCCGGGCTACGAGCAGTACTTC. It yields the protein CASSLADPGYEQYF. V is TRBV7-2 and J is TRBJ2-7, with D unclear. Trimming took 3 bases from V and 3 from J, leaving 12 bases between them. This CDR3 is built from 14 residues. Germline lookup yields CDR1 SGHTA and CDR2 FQGNSA.

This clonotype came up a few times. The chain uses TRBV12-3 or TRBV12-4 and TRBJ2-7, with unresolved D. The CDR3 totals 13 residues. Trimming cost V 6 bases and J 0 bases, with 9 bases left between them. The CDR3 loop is CASSRARSYEQYF. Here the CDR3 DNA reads TGTGCCAGCAGCCGGGCCCGCTCCTACGAGCAGTACTTC.

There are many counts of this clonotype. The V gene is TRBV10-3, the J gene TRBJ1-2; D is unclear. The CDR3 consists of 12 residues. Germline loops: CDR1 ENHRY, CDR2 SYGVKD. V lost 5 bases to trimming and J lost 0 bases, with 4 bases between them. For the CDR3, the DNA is TGTGCCATCAGTTCCGCTAACTATGGCTACACCTTC. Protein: CAISSANYGYTF.

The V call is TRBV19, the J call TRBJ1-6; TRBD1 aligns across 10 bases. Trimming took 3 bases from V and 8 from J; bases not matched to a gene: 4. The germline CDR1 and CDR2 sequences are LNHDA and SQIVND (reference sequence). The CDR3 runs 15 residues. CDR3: CASSIGGQGDSPLHF. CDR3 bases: TGTGCCAGTAGTATCGGAGGACAGGGGGATTCACCCCTCCACTTT.

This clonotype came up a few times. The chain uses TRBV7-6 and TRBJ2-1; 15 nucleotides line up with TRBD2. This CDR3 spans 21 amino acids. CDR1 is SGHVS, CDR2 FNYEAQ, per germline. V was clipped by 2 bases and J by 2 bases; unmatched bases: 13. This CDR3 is CASSLWDGGTSGRWAYNEQFF. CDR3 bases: TGTGCCAGCAGCTTATGGGATGGAGGGACTAGCGGGAGGTGGGCCTACAATGAGCAGTTCTTC.

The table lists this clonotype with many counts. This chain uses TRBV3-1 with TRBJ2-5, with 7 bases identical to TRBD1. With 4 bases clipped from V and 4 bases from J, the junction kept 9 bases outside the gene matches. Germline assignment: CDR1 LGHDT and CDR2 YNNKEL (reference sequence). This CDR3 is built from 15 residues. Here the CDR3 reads CASSPVQGGGETQYF. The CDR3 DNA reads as TGTGCCAGCAGCCCTGTCCAAGGGGGCGGAGAGACCCAGTACTTC.

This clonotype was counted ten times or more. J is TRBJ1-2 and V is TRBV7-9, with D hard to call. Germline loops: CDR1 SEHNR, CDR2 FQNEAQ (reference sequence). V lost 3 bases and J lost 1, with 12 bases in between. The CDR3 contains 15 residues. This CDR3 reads CASSFPISHNYGYTF. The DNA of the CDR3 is TGTGCCAGCAGCTTCCCGATCAGTCATAACTATGGCTACACCTTC.

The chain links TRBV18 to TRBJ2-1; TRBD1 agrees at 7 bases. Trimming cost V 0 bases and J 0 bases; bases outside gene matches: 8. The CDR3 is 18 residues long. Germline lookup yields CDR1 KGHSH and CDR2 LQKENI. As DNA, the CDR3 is TGTGCCAGCTCACCACCCGTAAGACAGGGAAGCTCCTACAATGAGCAGTTCTTC. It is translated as CASSPPVRQGSSYNEQFF.

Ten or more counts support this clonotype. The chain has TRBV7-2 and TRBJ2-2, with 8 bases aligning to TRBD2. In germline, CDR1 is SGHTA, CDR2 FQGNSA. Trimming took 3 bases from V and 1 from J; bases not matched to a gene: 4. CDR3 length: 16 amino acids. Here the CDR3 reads CASSFSLAGNTGELFF. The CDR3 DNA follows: TGTGCCAGCAGCTTCAGTCTAGCGGGGAACACCGGGGAGCTGTTTTTT.

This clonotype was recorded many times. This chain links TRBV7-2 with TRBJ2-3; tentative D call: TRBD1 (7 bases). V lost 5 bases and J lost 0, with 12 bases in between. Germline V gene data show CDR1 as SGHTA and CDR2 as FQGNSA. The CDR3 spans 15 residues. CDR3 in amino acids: CASSPGGRSTDTQYF. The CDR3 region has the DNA TGTGCCAGCAGCCCAGGGGGGCGGAGCACAGATACGCAGTATTTT.

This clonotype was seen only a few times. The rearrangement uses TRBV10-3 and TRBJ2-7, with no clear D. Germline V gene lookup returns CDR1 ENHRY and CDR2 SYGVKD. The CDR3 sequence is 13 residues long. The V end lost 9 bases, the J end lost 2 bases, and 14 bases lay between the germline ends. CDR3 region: CAIRRPAAYEQYF. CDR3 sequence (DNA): TGTGCCATACGGCGACCAGCAGCCTACGAGCAGTACTTC.